The 9 T cell receptor beta chains below come from one sample, sequenced in a study of T cells after yellow fever vaccination. TCRdb reanalysed the 5' RACE reads using MiXCR and keeps one entry per CDR3 protein. This sample has under 250,000 distinct CDR3 sequences, with 6.9% found just once. Sequencing used CD4+ T cells sorted from PBMCs, obtained 15 days after the yellow fever booster vaccination. The receptor source for this set is a young man who received the YFV17D yellow fever vaccine.

This chain joins TRBV7-3 and TRBJ2-1; possible D gene TRBD1, 6 bases. Germline V gives CDR1 SGHTA, CDR2 FQGTGA. This CDR3 has 13 amino acids. The ends were cut back, 5 bases at V and 7 bases at J, with 12 bases in the middle. CDR3 nucleotide sequence: TGTGCCAGCAGCACGACCGGGACAAATGAGCAGTTCTTC. Protein: CASSTTGTNEQFF. The whole variable domain, filled in from reference TRBV7-3 and TRBJ2-1, reads GAGVSQTPSNKVTEKGKYVELRCDPISGHTALYWYRQSLGQGPEFLIYFQGTGAADDSGLPNDRFFAVRPEGSVSTLKIQRTERGDSAVYLCASSTTGTNEQFFGPGTRLTVL.

This clonotype was picked up many times. This rearrangement joins TRBV6-5 to TRBJ1-1, with unresolved D. Germline V lookup: CDR1 MNHEY, CDR2 SVGAGI. V lost 0 bases to trimming and J lost 1 base, with 9 bases between them. The CDR3 has 15 amino acids. The CDR3 loop is CASSYSVGRNTEAFF. The CDR3, as DNA: TGTGCCAGCAGTTACTCCGTAGGACGGAACACTGAAGCTTTCTTT.

There are many counts of this clonotype. The chain couples TRBV20-1 to TRBJ2-3, with 9 bases matching TRBD2. V dropped 5 bases and J dropped 2; count of bases not matched to a gene: 8. There are 15 residues in the CDR3. Germline CDR1 reads DFQATT; CDR2 reads SNEGSKA (reference sequence). The CDR3 spells CSAGRRLAATDTQYF. The CDR3 region has the DNA TGCAGTGCTGGGCGCCGACTAGCGGCCACAGATACGCAGTATTTT.

This clonotype was found a few times. The CDR3 coding sequence is TGCGCCAGCAGCCAAGGCCTCCCCTTGTCGGCGGACAATGAGCAGTTCTTC. It codes for CASSQGLPLSADNEQFF. The chain couples TRBV4-3 to TRBJ2-1; unclear D gene. Trimming took 1 base from V and 5 from J, leaving 18 bases between them. The V gene's germline CDR1 is LGHNA and CDR2 YSLEER. CDR3 length: 17 amino acids.

This clonotype was found many times. V usage is TRBV27 and J usage is TRBJ2-7; D gene uncertain. The CDR3 runs to 11 residues. The V end lost 5 bases, the J end lost 5 bases, and 7 bases lay between the germline ends. From germline, CDR1 is MNHEY and CDR2 SMNVEV (reference sequence). CDR3 sequence reads: CASSAINEQYF. In DNA form, the CDR3 reads TGTGCCAGCAGTGCCATAAACGAGCAGTACTTC.

As regards this clonotype: A much more abundant neighbour one base away suggests this may be a read error. In DNA, the CDR3 is TGTGCCAGCAGCTTAGCGGGACTAGCCAATAACATTCAGTACTTC. It encodes CASSLAGLANNIQYF. J is TRBJ2-4 and V is TRBV11-1; TRBD2 matches 9 bases. The length of the CDR3 is 15 residues. Germline V gene sequence: CDR1 SGHAT, CDR2 FQDESV (reference sequence).

This clonotype was found a few times. The chain has TRBV2 and TRBJ1-5; D call uncertain. Germline CDR1 reads SNHLY; CDR2 reads FYNNEI. The V and J ends lost 4 bases and 11 bases respectively, with 15 bases between them. This CDR3 comprises 13 residues. The CDR3 DNA sequence: TGTGCCAGCAGTGTTTTCACCGCGGAAGCCCAGCATTTT. This sequence encodes CASSVFTAEAQHF.

This clonotype was recorded many times. This rearrangement joins TRBV20-1 to TRBJ2-1; D is perhaps TRBD2 (6 bases). V shed 1 base and J shed 2 bases, with 15 bases lying between them. There are 16 residues in the CDR3. Germline loops: CDR1 DFQATT, CDR2 SNEGSKA (reference sequence). The CDR3 is CSARAGGAGTYNEQFF. The CDR3, as DNA: TGCAGTGCTAGAGCCGGCGGGGCGGGGACCTACAATGAGCAGTTCTTC.

This chain joins TRBV5-1 and TRBJ1-5; 8 bases align to TRBD1. Germline loops: CDR1 SGHRS, CDR2 YFSETQ. Trimming at V came to 4 bases and at J to 2 bases, leaving 5 bases not matched to a gene. This CDR3 is 15 amino acids long. The CDR3, as DNA: TGCGCCAGCAGCAGGACAGGGATCGGCAATCAGCCCCAGCATTTT. As protein: CASSRTGIGNQPQHF.